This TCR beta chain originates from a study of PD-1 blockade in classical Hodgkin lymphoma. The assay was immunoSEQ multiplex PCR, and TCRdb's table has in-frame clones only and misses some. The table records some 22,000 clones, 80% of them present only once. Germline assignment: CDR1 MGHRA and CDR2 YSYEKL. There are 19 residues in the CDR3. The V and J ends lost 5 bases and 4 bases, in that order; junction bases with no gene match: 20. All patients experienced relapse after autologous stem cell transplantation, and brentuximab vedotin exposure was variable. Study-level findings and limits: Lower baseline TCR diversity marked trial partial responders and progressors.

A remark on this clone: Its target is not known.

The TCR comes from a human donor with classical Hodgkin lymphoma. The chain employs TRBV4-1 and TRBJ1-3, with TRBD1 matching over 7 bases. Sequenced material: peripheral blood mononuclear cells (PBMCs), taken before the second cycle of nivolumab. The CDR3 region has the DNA TGCGCCAGCAGCTCAAGACCAAACCTTTCGGGACAGAGGGGAAACACCATATATTTT. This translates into CASSSRPNLSGQRGNTIYF.